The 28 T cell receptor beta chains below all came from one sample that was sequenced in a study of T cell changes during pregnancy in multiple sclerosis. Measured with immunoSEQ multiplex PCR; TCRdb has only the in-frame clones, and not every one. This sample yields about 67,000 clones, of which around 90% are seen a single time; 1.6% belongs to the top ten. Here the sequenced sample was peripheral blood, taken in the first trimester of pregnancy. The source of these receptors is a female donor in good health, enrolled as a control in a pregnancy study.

The CDR3: CASSEGGGGSWNEQFF. The DNA for the CDR3 is TGTGCCAGCAGTGAAGGGGGTGGCGGGAGCTGGAATGAGCAGTTCTTC. This chain joins TRBV2 and TRBJ2-1; TRBD2 aligns across 7 bases. This CDR3 is 16 amino acids long. V lost 1 base to trimming and J lost 7 bases; unmatched junction nucleotides: 10. Germline V lookup: CDR1 SNHLY, CDR2 FYNNEI.

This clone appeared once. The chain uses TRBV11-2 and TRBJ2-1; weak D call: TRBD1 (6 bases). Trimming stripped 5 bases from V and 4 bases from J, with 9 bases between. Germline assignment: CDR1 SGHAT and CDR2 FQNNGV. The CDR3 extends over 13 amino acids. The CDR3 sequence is CASSTGSYNEQFF. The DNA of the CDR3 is TGTGCCAGCAGCACAGGGAGTTACAATGAGCAGTTCTTC.

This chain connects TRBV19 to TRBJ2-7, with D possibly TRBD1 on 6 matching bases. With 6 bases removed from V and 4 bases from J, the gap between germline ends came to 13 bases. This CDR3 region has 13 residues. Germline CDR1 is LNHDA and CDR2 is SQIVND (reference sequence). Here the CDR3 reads CASSTGTNYEQYF. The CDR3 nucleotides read TGTGCCAGTAGCACCGGGACAAATTACGAGCAGTACTTC. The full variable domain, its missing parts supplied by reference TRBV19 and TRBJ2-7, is DGGITQSPKYLFRKEGQNVTLSCEQNLNHDAMYWYRQDPGQGLRLIYYSQIVNDFQKGDIAEGYSVSREKKESFPLTVTSAQKNPTAFYLCASSTGTNYEQYFGPGTRLTVT.

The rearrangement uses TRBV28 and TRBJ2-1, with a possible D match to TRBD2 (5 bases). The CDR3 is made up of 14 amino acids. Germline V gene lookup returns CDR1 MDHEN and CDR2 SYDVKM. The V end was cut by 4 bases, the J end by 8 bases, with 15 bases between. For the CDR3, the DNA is TGTGCCAGCAGTTCCGAAGGGAGTCGGGATGAGCAGTTCTTC. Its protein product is CASSSEGSRDEQFF.

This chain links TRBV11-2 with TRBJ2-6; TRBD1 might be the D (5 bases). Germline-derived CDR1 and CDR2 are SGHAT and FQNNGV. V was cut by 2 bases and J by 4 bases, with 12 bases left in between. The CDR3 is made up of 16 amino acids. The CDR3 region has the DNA TGTGCCAGCAGCTTACAGGGCTACTCCGGGGCCAACGTCCTGACTTTC. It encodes CASSLQGYSGANVLTF.

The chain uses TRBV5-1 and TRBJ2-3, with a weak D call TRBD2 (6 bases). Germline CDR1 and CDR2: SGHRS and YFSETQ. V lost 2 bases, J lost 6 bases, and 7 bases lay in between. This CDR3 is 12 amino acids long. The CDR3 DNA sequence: TGCGCCAGCAGCTTCGGAGGGGATACGCAGTATTTT. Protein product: CASSFGGDTQYF.

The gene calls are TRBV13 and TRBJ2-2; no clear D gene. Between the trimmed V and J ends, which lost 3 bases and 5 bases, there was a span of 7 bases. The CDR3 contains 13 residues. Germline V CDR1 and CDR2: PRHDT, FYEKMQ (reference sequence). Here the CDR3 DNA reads TGTGCCAGCAGCTTGAGCCAAACCGGGGAGCTGTTTTTT. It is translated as CASSLSQTGELFF.

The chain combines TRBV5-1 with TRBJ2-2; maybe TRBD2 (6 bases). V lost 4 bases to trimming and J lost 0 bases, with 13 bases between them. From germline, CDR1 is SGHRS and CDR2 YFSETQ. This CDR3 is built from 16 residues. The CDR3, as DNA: TGCGCCAGCAGCGTCCGGGACTCCACGAACACCGGGGAGCTGTTTTTT. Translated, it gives CASSVRDSTNTGELFF.

Here the CDR3 DNA reads TGTGCCATCAGTGAGGTCGGGGTCCAGTACGAGCAGTACTTC. Translating gives CAISEVGVQYEQYF. V and J are TRBV10-3 and TRBJ2-7; TRBD2 is a possible D gene (5 bases). The germline V gene encodes CDR1 ENHRY and CDR2 SYGVKD. The CDR3 totals 14 residues. Trimming stripped 2 bases from V and 4 bases from J, with 12 bases between.

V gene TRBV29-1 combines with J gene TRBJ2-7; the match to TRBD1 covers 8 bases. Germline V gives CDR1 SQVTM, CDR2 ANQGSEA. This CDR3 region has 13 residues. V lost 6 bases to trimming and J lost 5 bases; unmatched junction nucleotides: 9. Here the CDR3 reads CSVGRTGQDEQYF. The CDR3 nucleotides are TGCAGCGTGGGTCGGACAGGGCAAGACGAGCAGTACTTC.

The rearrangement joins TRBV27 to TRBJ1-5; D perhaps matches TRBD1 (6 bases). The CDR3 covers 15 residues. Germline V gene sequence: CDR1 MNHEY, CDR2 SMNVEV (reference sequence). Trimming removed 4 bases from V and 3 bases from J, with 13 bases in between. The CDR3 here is CASSSTTGPNQPQHF. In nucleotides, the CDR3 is TGTGCCAGCAGTTCCACAACAGGGCCCAATCAGCCCCAGCATTTT.

The DNA of the CDR3 is TGTGCCAGCAGTCGGGACTACCTAGGACTCTATGGGGCCAACGTCCTGACTTTC. Its protein product is CASSRDYLGLYGANVLTF. The chain recombines TRBV5-6 with TRBJ2-6; 7 bases agree with TRBD2. CDR1 SGHDT and CDR2 YYEEEE come from the germline V gene. The ends lost 5 bases at V and 3 bases at J; junction bases unmatched: 14. This CDR3 comprises 18 residues.

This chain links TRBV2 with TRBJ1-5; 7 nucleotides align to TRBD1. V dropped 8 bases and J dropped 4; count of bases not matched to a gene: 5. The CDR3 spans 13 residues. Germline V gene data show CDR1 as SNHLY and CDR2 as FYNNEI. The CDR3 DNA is TGTGCCAGCGGCCAGACAGGGAATCAGCCCCAGCATTTT. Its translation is CASGQTGNQPQHF. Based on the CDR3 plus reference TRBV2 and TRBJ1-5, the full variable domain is EPEVTQTPSHQVTQMGQEVILRCVPISNHLYFYWYRQILGQKVEFLVSFYNNEISEKSEIFDDQFSVERPDGSNFTLKIRSTKLEDSAMYFCASGQTGNQPQHFGDGTRLSIL.

CDR3 in DNA: TGCGCCAGCAGCGCCCAACAGGGGGCGAGGGAAAAACTGTTTTTT. Its translation is CASSAQQGAREKLFF. The J gene is TRBJ1-4, the V gene TRBV5-1, with TRBD1 identical over 9 bases. CDR1 is SGHRS and CDR2 is YFSETQ in the germline V gene. The length of the CDR3 is 15 residues. Trimming at V came to 4 bases and at J to 8 bases, leaving 9 bases not matched to a gene.

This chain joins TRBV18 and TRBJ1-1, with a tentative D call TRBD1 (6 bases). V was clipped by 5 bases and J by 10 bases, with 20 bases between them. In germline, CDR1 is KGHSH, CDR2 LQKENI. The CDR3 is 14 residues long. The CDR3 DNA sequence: TGTGCCAGCTCAGGGGGGGGCACGTTTTTGCGAGCTTTCTTT. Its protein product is CASSGGGTFLRAFF.

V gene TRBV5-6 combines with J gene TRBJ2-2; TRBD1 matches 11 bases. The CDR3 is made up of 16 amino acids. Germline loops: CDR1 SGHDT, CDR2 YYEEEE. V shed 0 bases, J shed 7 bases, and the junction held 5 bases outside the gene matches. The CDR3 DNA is TGTGCCAGCAGCTTGGAGTTGGGACAGGGGGGCGGGGAGCTGTTTTTT. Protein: CASSLELGQGGGELFF.

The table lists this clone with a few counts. CDR3 loop: CASSYRAGELFF. The CDR3 coding sequence is TGTGCCAGCAGTTACAGGGCCGGGGAGCTGTTTTTT. The genes are TRBV28 and TRBJ2-2, with a tentative D call TRBD1 (6 bases). This CDR3 comprises 12 residues. Germline CDR1 MDHEN, CDR2 SYDVKM. Trimming left V 4 bases short and J 6 bases short, with 6 bases between.

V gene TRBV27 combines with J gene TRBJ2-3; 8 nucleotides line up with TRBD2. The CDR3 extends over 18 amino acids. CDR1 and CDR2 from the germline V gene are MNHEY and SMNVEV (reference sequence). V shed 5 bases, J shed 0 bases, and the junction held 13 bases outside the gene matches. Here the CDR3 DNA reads TGTGCCAGCAGTATACTCTCCGGGGGGGACTTAAGCACAGATACGCAGTATTTT. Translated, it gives CASSILSGGDLSTDTQYF.

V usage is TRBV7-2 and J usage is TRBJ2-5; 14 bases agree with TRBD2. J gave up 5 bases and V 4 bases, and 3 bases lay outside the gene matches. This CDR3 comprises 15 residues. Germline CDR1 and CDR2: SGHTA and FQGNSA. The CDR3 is CASSSRTSGRETQYF. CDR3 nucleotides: TGTGCCAGCAGCTCGCGGACTAGCGGGAGGGAGACCCAGTACTTC.

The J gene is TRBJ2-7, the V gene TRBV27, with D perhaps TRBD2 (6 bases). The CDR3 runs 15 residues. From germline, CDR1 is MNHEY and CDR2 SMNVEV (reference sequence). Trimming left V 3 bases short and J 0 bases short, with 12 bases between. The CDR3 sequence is CASSLGGLFSYEQYF. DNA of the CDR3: TGTGCCAGCAGTTTGGGGGGACTGTTCTCCTACGAGCAGTACTTC.

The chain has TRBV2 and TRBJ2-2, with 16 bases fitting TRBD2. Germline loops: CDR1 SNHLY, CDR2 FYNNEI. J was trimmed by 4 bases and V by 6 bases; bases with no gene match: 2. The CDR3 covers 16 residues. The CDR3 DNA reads TGTGCCAGCAGGGGGACTAGCGGGAGGGCCACCGGGGAGCTGTTTTTT. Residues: CASRGTSGRATGELFF. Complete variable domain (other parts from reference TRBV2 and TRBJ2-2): EPEVTQTPSHQVTQMGQEVILRCVPISNHLYFYWYRQILGQKVEFLVSFYNNEISEKSEIFDDQFSVERPDGSNFTLKIRSTKLEDSAMYFCASRGTSGRATGELFFGEGSRLTVL.

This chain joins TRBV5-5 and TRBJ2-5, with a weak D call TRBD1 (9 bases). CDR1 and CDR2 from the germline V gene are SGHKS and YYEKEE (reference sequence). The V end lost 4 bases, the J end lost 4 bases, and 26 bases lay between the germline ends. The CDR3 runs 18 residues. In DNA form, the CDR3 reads TGTGCCAGCAGCCTGGACAGGGGAGGAGCGGGAGTATCAGAGACCCAGTACTTC. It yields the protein CASSLDRGGAGVSETQYF. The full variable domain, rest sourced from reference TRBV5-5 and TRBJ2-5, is DAGVTQSPTHLIKTRGQQVTLRCSPISGHKSVSWYQQVLGQGPQFIFQYYEKEERGRGNFPDRFSARQFPNYSSELNVNALLLGDSALYLCASSLDRGGAGVSETQYFGPGTRLLVL.

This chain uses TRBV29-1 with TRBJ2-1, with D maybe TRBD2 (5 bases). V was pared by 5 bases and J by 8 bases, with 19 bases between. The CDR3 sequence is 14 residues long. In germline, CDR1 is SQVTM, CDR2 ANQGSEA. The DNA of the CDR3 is TGCAGCGTTCCGAAACGTACTAGTATCGATGAGCAGTTCTTC. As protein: CSVPKRTSIDEQFF.

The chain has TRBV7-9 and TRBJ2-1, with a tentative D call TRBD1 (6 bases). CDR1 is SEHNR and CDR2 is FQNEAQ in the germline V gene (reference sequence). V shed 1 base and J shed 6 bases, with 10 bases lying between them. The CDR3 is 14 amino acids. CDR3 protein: CASSLGDRSNEQFF. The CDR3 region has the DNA TGTGCCAGCAGCTTAGGTGACAGGAGCAATGAGCAGTTCTTC.

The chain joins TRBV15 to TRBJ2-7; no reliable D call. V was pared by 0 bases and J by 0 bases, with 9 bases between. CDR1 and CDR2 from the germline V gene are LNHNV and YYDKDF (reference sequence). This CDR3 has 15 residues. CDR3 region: CATSRDHGTSYEQYF. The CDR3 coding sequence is TGTGCCACCAGCAGAGATCATGGCACCTCCTACGAGCAGTACTTC.

The CDR3 nucleotides are TGTGCCAGCAGCTTAGGACTAGCGGGATACAATGAGCAGTTCTTC. Translating gives CASSLGLAGYNEQFF. The chain links TRBV7-2 to TRBJ2-1; 11 bases match TRBD2. CDR3 length equals 15 residues. Per the germline V gene, CDR1 is SGHTA and CDR2 is FQGNSA. After removal of 1 base from V and 4 bases from J, the junction contained 0 bases not matched to a gene.

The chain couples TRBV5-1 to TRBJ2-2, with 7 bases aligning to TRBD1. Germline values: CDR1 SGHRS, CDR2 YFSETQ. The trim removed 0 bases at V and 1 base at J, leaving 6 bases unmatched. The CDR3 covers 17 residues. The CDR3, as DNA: TGCGCCAGCAGCTTGGATGGGCAGGGGGTGAACACCGGGGAGCTGTTTTTT. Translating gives CASSLDGQGVNTGELFF.

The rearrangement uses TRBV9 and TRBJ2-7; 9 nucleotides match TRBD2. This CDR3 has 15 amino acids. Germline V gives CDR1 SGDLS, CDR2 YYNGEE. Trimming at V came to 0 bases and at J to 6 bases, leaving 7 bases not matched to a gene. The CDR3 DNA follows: TGTGCCAGCAGCGTAGTGGCGGCTAGCGGGGTCGAGCAGTACTTC. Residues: CASSVVAASGVEQYF.